These 30 T cell receptor beta chains were all obtained from the same sample, sequenced in a study of cytomegalovirus exposure and HLA in healthy donors. 13 Jbeta primers and 60 Vbeta primers were used for the PCR. The protocol was immunoSEQ multiplex PCR, while the TCRdb copy is restricted to in-frame clones and leaves out a portion. This sample has 200,000 or so clones, with 75% to 90% found just once. The sample taken for sequencing was PBMCs. These receptors were obtained from a boy aged 2 to 10 in good health and CMV-seronegative.

The chain links TRBV19 to TRBJ1-1; TRBD1 might be the D (6 bases). V was shortened by 3 bases and J by 0 bases, with 8 bases between the two germline ends. CDR1 LNHDA and CDR2 SQIVND come from the germline V gene (reference sequence). The CDR3 consists of 14 residues. CDR3 DNA: TGTGCCAGTAGTATGGCAGGGGTGAACACTGAAGCTTTCTTT. It specifies CASSMAGVNTEAFF.

The V gene is TRBV29-1, the J gene TRBJ2-2, with TRBD2 matching over 7 bases. This CDR3 has 13 amino acids. After removal of 8 bases from V and 4 bases from J, the junction contained 7 bases not matched to a gene. Germline V gives CDR1 SQVTM, CDR2 ANQGSEA. CDR3 residues: CSHRGVGTGELFF. In DNA, the CDR3 is TGCAGCCACCGGGGGGTAGGCACCGGGGAGCTGTTTTTT.

The V call is TRBV5-4, the J call TRBJ1-4; TRBD1 might be the D (5 bases). Germline assignment: CDR1 SGHNT and CDR2 YYREEE (reference sequence). V lost 4 bases and J lost 0, with 13 bases in between. The CDR3 sequence is 16 residues long. CDR3 DNA: TGTGCCAGCAGCGCGGAGAAGGGGACAACTAATGAAAAACTGTTTTTT. It yields the protein CASSAEKGTTNEKLFF.

The chain carries TRBV5-1 and TRBJ2-1, with TRBD2 identical over 8 bases. The CDR3 spans 15 residues. The V segment lost 0 bases and the J segment 7 bases; nucleotides outside the gene matches: 6. Per the germline V gene, CDR1 is SGHRS and CDR2 is YFSETQ. The CDR3: CASSLAGGGINEQFF. The CDR3 bases are TGCGCCAGCAGCTTGGCTGGCGGGGGGATTAATGAGCAGTTCTTC. The complete variable domain, with remaining parts taken from reference TRBV5-1 and TRBJ2-1, reads KAGVTQTPRYLIKTRGQQVTLSCSPISGHRSVSWYQQTPGQGLQFLFEYFSETQRNKGNFPGRFSGRQFSNSRSEMNVSTLELGDSALYLCASSLAGGGINEQFFGPGTRLTVL.

The chain carries TRBV30 and TRBJ2-1, with 10 bases lining up with TRBD1. Germline CDR1 reads GTSNPN; CDR2 reads SVGIG (reference sequence). The CDR3 covers 18 residues. The ends lost 8 bases at V and 4 bases at J; junction bases unmatched: 20. CDR3 coding DNA: TGTGCCGGAACAACCGGGACAGGGGCTGGGGGGGTTTACAATGAGCAGTTCTTC. Translation gives CAGTTGTGAGGVYNEQFF.

The chain has TRBV9 and TRBJ2-2, with D maybe TRBD2 (6 bases). Germline V CDR1 and CDR2: SGDLS, YYNGEE. The germline V and J ends were trimmed by 1 base and 2 bases, with 9 bases remaining between them. This CDR3 contains 15 residues. DNA for the CDR3: TGTGCCAGCAGCGTATCTGCGGGAAACACCGGGGAGCTGTTTTTT. Translation: CASSVSAGNTGELFF.

The chain joins TRBV5-4 to TRBJ2-2, with TRBD1 matching over 9 bases. Trimming at V came to 4 bases and at J to 3 bases, leaving 10 bases not matched to a gene. CDR3 length equals 17 residues. From germline, CDR1 is SGHNT and CDR2 YYREEE (reference sequence). CDR3: CASSTPGQGRDTGELFF. The CDR3 DNA sequence: TGTGCCAGCAGCACACCGGGACAGGGAAGGGACACCGGGGAGCTGTTTTTT.

This chain links TRBV9 with TRBJ2-2; a possible D gene is TRBD2 (5 bases). V lost 2 bases, J lost 0 bases, and 14 bases lay in between. CDR1 SGDLS and CDR2 YYNGEE come from the germline V gene. This CDR3 comprises 17 residues. The CDR3 DNA follows: TGTGCCAGCAGCGTCCAACCGGCTAGCCCGAACACCGGGGAGCTGTTTTTT. Translating gives CASSVQPASPNTGELFF.

This clone was counted a few times. CDR3 loop: CASTPLEGVTEAFF. The CDR3 nucleotides read TGTGCCAGCACCCCACTCGAGGGGGTAACTGAAGCTTTCTTT. The chain has TRBV7-2 and TRBJ1-1, with D possibly matching TRBD1 (6 bases). There are 14 residues in the CDR3. V was pared by 7 bases and J by 5 bases, with 17 bases between. The germline gives CDR1 SGHTA, CDR2 FQGNSA.

This clone appeared a few times. The V call is TRBV6-1, the J call TRBJ1-1, with TRBD1 matching 9 bases. Germline CDR1 and CDR2: MNHNS and SASEGT. CDR3 length: 15 amino acids. J lost 6 bases, V lost 2 bases, and 7 bases had no gene match. CDR3 DNA: TGTGCCAGCAGTGAAATAGGACAGGGGAGGTCTGAAGCTTTCTTT. Residues: CASSEIGQGRSEAFF.

This clone was counted once. V is TRBV6-1 and J is TRBJ1-1; maybe TRBD1 (6 bases). This CDR3 spans 12 amino acids. The germline V gene encodes CDR1 MNHNS and CDR2 SASEGT. V shed 6 bases and J shed 5 bases, with 10 bases lying between them. In DNA, the CDR3 is TGTGCCAGCAGACGGGGACAAACTGAAGCTTTCTTT. Residues: CASRRGQTEAFF.

The V and J genes are TRBV6-1 and TRBJ2-7; 9 bases are a match to TRBD2. This CDR3 spans 15 amino acids. Unmatched junction bases numbered 8, after V lost 1 base and J lost 7 bases. Germline loops: CDR1 MNHNS, CDR2 SASEGT. For the CDR3, the DNA is TGTGCCAGCAGTGAAGAGGTAGCGGGAGTTTGTGAGCAGTACTTC. Its translation is CASSEEVAGVCEQYF.

J is TRBJ2-1 and V is TRBV18; 12 bases are shared with TRBD2. The V gene end was trimmed by 0 bases and the J gene end by 8 bases; junction bases not matched to a gene: 8. The germline V gene encodes CDR1 KGHSH and CDR2 LQKENI. The CDR3 is 17 residues long. Written as DNA, the CDR3 is TGTGCCAGCTCACCACCGGGGACTAGCGGGTCGGGAGATGAGCAGTTCTTC. Translating it yields CASSPPGTSGSGDEQFF.

This rearrangement joins TRBV14 to TRBJ1-6, with TRBD1 matching 7 bases. J lost 16 bases, V lost 2 bases, and 8 bases had no gene match. This CDR3 spans 13 amino acids. Germline lookup yields CDR1 SGHDN and CDR2 FVKESK. In DNA, the CDR3 is TGTGCCAGCAGCCAAACGCGGGCGGACAGGCTCCACTTT. It encodes CASSQTRADRLHF.

This chain joins TRBV30 and TRBJ2-2; 10 nucleotides agree with TRBD2. Germline CDR1 and CDR2: GTSNPN and SVGIG (reference sequence). Trimming at V came to 2 bases and at J to 3 bases, leaving 15 bases not matched to a gene. This CDR3 is built from 19 residues. CDR3 residues: CAWSSDRLAGKLYTGELFF. The DNA for the CDR3 is TGTGCCTGGAGTTCCGATAGACTAGCGGGTAAACTCTACACCGGGGAGCTGTTTTTT.

The chain combines TRBV11-2 with TRBJ2-4; TRBD2 is a possible D gene (5 bases). V was pared by 1 base and J by 9 bases, with 7 bases between. Germline V lookup: CDR1 SGHAT, CDR2 FQNNGV. The CDR3 has 12 residues. The CDR3 DNA is TGTGCCAGCAGCTTAGTTCGGGGCATTCAGTACTTC. Encoded protein: CASSLVRGIQYF.

Note on this clone: The sample holds other DNA sequences that translate to the same CDR3. The chain carries TRBV5-5 and TRBJ1-1; TRBD1 might be the D (5 bases). Trimming stripped 2 bases from V and 5 bases from J, with 10 bases between. There are 13 residues in the CDR3. CDR1 and CDR2 (germline): SGHKS, YYEKEE (reference sequence). CDR3 coding DNA: TGTGCCAGCAGCTTAGGCAGGGATACTGAAGCTTTCTTT. Its translation: CASSLGRDTEAFF.

V and J are TRBV6-1 and TRBJ2-7; D is possibly TRBD1 (6 bases). This CDR3 is built from 14 residues. In germline, CDR1 is MNHNS, CDR2 SASEGT. V lost 7 bases to trimming and J lost 0 bases, with 13 bases between them. CDR3 region: CASISGTTSYEQYF. CDR3 bases: TGTGCCAGCATTTCCGGGACAACCTCCTACGAGCAGTACTTC.

This sequence joins TRBV2 and TRBJ2-2; 7 nucleotides line up with TRBD1. Germline V gene data show CDR1 as SNHLY and CDR2 as FYNNEI. This CDR3 spans 14 amino acids. J was trimmed by 6 bases and V by 3 bases; bases with no gene match: 4. CDR3 DNA: TGTGCCAGCAGTGAGGGTAGGGGGCCCGGGGAGCTGTTTTTT. Protein sequence: CASSEGRGPGELFF. Combining the CDR3 with reference TRBV2 and TRBJ2-2 gives the whole variable domain EPEVTQTPSHQVTQMGQEVILRCVPISNHLYFYWYRQILGQKVEFLVSFYNNEISEKSEIFDDQFSVERPDGSNFTLKIRSTKLEDSAMYFCASSEGRGPGELFFGEGSRLTVL.

V and J are TRBV4-2 and TRBJ2-5; TRBD2 aligns across 10 bases. V lost 3 bases and J lost 5; bases outside the gene matches: 6. Germline CDR1 LGHNA, CDR2 YNFKEQ. CDR3 length: 15 residues. The CDR3 reads CASSHSLAGLETQYF. In DNA form, the CDR3 reads TGTGCCAGCAGCCATTCACTAGCGGGACTGGAGACCCAGTACTTC.

This chain uses TRBV6-5 with TRBJ1-1, with 7 bases that match TRBD1. The germline gives CDR1 MNHEY, CDR2 SVGAGI. The ends lost 5 bases at V and 7 bases at J; junction bases unmatched: 7. The CDR3 is 13 residues long. CDR3 sequence (DNA): TGTGCCAGCAGTAAAGAACAGGGGATTGAAGCTTTCTTT. Translating it yields CASSKEQGIEAFF.

The chain combines TRBV6-1 with TRBJ2-5; D possibly corresponds to TRBD2 (5 bases). The DNA end lines up better with TRBJ2-7; the J call may be wrong. From germline, CDR1 is MNHNS and CDR2 SASEGT. The CDR3 runs to 15 residues. The CDR3 region is CASSEALDSSYEQYF. The CDR3 region has the DNA TGTGCCAGCAGTGAAGCCTTGGACTCATCCTACGAGCAGTACTTC.

The V and J genes are TRBV10-3 and TRBJ2-3; no clear D gene. Trimming stripped 0 bases from V and 6 bases from J, with 13 bases between. The length of the CDR3 is 15 residues. Looked up from germline, CDR1 is ENHRY and CDR2 is SYGVKD. Here the CDR3 DNA reads TGTGCCATCAGTGAGTCCTTCTTTCTTTCCGATACGCAGTATTTT. Amino acid sequence: CAISESFFLSDTQYF.

The chain is built from TRBV30 and TRBJ2-7; 7 bases align to TRBD1. V shed 2 bases and J 3 bases; nucleotides not matched to a gene: 13. The CDR3 is made up of 16 amino acids. Germline V gene data show CDR1 as GTSNPN and CDR2 as SVGIG (reference sequence). The CDR3 DNA sequence: TGTGCCTGGAGTTCTACCGCTACAGGGGTAATCTACGAGCAGTACTTC. Its protein is CAWSSTATGVIYEQYF.

V and J are TRBV6-6 and TRBJ2-1; 7 bases fit TRBD2. V gave up 2 bases and J gave up 0 bases; unmatched junction bases: 1. This CDR3 contains 15 residues. The V gene's germline CDR1 is MNHNY and CDR2 SVGAGI (reference sequence). The chain's CDR3 is CASSYAGDSYNEQFF. The CDR3 DNA reads TGTGCCAGCAGTTACGCGGGGGACTCCTACAATGAGCAGTTCTTC.

This chain's CDR3 is CASSLTGGETQYF. CDR3 nucleotides: TGTGCCAGCAGCCTGACAGGGGGAGAGACCCAGTACTTC. The rearrangement links TRBV7-2 to TRBJ2-5, with 9 bases aligning to TRBD1. After removal of 5 bases from V and 4 bases from J, the junction contained 2 bases not matched to a gene. Germline V gives CDR1 SGHTA, CDR2 FQGNSA. The CDR3 spans 13 residues.

The J gene is TRBJ1-1, the V gene TRBV7-2; D gene unclear. The CDR3 is made up of 13 amino acids. Germline V gene lookup returns CDR1 SGHTA and CDR2 FQGNSA. V lost 8 bases and J lost 1, with 11 bases in between. The CDR3 reads CASGLLANTEAFF. The CDR3 DNA is TGTGCCAGCGGCCTGTTAGCGAACACTGAAGCTTTCTTT.

This chain joins TRBV6-1 and TRBJ2-7; TRBD1 agrees at 8 bases. The length of the CDR3 is 12 residues. V gave up 10 bases and J gave up 3 bases; unmatched junction bases: 5. Germline loops: CDR1 MNHNS, CDR2 SASEGT. The CDR3 here is CANSDRGYEQYF. CDR3 sequence (DNA): TGTGCCAACTCTGACAGGGGCTACGAGCAGTACTTC.

The gene calls are TRBV7-8 and TRBJ2-5, with D possibly being TRBD2 (6 bases). The V end was cut by 5 bases, the J end by 3 bases, with 13 bases between. This CDR3 has 14 amino acids. The germline gives CDR1 SGHVS, CDR2 FQNEAQ. The CDR3 DNA is TGTGCCAGCAGCGGAATAGGGGAGGAAGAGACCCAGTACTTC. Protein product: CASSGIGEEETQYF.

The rearrangement links TRBV5-5 to TRBJ1-2; 10 positions match TRBD1. This CDR3 is 16 amino acids long. Germline values: CDR1 SGHKS, CDR2 YYEKEE (reference sequence). V trimming: 4 bases; J trimming: 8 bases; junction bases outside the gene matches: 14. Here the CDR3 DNA reads TGTGCCAGCAGCCAGTTGACAGGGGGCGCGATGGGCGGCTACACCTTC. This sequence encodes CASSQLTGGAMGGYTF.